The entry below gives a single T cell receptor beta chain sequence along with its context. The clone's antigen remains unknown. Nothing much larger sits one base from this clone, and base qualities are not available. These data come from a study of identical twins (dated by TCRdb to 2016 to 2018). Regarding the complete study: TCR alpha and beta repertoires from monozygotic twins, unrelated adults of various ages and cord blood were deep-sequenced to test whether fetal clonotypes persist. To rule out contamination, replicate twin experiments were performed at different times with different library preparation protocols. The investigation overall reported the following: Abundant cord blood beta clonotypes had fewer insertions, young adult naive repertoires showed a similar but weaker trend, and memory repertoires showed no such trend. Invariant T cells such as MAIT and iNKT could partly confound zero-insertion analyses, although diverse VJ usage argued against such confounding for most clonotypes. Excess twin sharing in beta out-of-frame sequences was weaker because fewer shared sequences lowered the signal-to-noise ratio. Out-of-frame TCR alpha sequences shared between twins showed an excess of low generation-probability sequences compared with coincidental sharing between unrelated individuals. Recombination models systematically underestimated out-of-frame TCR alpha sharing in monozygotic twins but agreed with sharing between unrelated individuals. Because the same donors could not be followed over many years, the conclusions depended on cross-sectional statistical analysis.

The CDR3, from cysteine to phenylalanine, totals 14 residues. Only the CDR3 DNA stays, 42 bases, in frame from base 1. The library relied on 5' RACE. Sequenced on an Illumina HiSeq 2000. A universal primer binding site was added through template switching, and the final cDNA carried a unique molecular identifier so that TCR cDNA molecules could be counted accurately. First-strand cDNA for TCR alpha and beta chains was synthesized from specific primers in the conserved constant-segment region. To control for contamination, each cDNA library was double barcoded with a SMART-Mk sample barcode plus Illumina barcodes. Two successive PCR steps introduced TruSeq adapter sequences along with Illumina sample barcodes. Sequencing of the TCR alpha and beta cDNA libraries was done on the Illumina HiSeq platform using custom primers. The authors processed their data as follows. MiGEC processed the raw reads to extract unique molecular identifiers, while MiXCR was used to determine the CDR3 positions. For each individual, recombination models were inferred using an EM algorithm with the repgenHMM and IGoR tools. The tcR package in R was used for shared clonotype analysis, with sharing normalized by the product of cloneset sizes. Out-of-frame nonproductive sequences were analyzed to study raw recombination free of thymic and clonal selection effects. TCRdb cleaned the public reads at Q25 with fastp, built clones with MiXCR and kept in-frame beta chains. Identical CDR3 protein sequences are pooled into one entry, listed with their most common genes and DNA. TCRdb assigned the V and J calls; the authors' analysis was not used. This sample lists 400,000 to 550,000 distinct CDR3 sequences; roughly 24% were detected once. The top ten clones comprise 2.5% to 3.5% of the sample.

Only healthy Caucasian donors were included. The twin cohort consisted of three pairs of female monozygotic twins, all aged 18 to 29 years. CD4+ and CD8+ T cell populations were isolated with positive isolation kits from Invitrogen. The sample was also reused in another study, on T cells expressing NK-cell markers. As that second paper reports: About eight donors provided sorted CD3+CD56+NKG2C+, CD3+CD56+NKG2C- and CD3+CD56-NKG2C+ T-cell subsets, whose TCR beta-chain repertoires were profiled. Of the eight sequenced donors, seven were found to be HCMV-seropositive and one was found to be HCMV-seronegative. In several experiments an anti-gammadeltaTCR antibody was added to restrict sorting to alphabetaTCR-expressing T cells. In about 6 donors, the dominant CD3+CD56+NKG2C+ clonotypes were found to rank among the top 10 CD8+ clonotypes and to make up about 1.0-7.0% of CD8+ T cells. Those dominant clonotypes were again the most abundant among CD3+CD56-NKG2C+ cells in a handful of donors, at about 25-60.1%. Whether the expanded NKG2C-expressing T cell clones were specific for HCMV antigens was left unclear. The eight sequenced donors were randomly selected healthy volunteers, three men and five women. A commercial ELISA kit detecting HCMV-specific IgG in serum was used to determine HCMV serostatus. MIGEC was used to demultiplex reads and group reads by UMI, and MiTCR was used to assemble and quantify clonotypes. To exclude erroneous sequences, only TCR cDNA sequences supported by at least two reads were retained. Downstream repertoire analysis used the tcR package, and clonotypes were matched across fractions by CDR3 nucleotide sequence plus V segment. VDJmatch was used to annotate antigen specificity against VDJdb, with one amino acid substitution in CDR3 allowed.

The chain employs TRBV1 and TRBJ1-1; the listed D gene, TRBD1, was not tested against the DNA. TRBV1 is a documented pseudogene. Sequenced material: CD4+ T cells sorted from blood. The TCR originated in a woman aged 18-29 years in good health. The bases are TGCACCAGCAGCAGCGGACAGGGATTCTTTGAAGCTTTCTTT. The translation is CTSSSGQGFFEAFF.